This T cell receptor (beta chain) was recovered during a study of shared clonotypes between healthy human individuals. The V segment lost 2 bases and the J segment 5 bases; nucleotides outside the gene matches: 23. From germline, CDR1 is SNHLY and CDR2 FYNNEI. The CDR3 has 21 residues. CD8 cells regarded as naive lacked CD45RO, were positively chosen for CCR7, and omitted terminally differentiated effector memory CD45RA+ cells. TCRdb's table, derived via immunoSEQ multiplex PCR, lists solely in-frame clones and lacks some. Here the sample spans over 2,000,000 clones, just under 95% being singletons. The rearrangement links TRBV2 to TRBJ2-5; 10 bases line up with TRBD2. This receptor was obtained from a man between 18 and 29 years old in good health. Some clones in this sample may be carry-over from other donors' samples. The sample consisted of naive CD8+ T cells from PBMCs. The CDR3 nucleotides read TGTGCCAGCAGTGAATCCCTCCCACGGTCTAGCGGGAGAATTGAGTGGGAGACCCAGTACTTC. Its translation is CASSESLPRSSGRIEWETQYF.